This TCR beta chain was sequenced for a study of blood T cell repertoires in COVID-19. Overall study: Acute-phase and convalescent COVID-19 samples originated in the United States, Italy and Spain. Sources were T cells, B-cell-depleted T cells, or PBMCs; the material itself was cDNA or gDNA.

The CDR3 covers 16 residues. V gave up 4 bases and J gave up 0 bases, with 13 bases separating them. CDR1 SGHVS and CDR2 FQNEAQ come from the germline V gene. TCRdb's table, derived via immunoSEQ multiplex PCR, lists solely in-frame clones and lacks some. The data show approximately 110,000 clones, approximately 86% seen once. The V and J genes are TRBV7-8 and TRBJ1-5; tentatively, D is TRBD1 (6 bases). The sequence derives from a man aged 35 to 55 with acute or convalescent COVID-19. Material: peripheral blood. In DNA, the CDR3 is TGTGCCAGCAGCTCAGAACAGGGTAATAGCAATCAGCCCCAGCATTTT. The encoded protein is CASSSEQGNSNQPQHF.